The sequence of this T cell receptor (beta chain) was determined in a study of cytomegalovirus exposure and HLA in healthy donors. Overall study: Findings of an earlier analysis included about 100 million unique TCR beta sequences from some 200 million T cells.

Comments on this clone: Its antigen is unidentified.

The study's findings and limits: Later analysis showed most CMV-associated TCR beta chains appearing HLA-restricted.

The CDR3 covers 15 residues. Per germline, CDR1 SNHLY and CDR2 FYNNEI. J lost 6 bases, V lost 6 bases, and 14 bases had no gene match. PCR used 60 Vbeta primers and 13 Jbeta primers. In the original analysis: Later reanalysis found 75 million to 100 million unique TCR beta chains, some 10 million of them shared. Using immunoSEQ multiplex PCR, the repertoire was profiled, and TCRdb retains in-frame clones only, with some absent. V and J calls and clone size are those listed in that table; D and trimming were worked out from the DNA. Counted here are some 120,000 clones, 55% to 75% occurring once; the ten biggest clones make up 1.6%.

The material sequenced was PBMCs. The clonotype originates from a man aged 25 to 45 in good health and CMV-seropositive. The rearrangement joins TRBV2 to TRBJ2-7, with TRBD1 matching 7 bases. The DNA for the CDR3 is TGTGCCAGCAGGGACTTGACAGGGCCGGCGAGCGAGCAGTACTTC. This sequence encodes CASRDLTGPASEQYF.